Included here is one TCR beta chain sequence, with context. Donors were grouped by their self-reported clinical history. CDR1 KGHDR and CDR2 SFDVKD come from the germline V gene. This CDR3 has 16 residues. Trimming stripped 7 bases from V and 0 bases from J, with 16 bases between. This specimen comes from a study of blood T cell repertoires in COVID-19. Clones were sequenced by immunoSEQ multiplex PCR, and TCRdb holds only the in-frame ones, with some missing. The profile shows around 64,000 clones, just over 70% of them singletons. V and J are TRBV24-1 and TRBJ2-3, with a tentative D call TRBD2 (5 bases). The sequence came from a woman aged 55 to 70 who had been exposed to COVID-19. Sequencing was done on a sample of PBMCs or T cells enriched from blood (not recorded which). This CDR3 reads CATSPGKRSSTDTQYF. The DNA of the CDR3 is TGTGCCACCAGCCCTGGGAAGCGGTCTAGCACAGATACGCAGTATTTT.